A selection of T cell receptor beta chains follows, all from one sample in a study of T cell repertoires in cytomegalovirus infection. Their antigens are not known. TCRdb reprocessed the reads via MiXCR and lists one record per CDR3 protein. The table records approximately 1,000,000 distinct CDR3 sequences, about a third of them present only once. This sample comprised cultured CD8+ T cells from PBMCs, obtained from culture after CMV antigen stimulation. The receptors shown here come from a human donor in good health (CMV status not recorded). Some clones in this sample may be carry-over from other donors' samples. Each CDR3 is given with its conserved first and last residue. Fields, in order: V gene, clone size, D gene, J gene, CDR3 protein, CDR3 DNA. D genes are given only for firm matches. Expanded clones get a size class; other rows say once, few or many, or leave the size out.

v_gene: TRBV4-1
abundance: NA
d_gene: NA
j_gene: TRBJ1-1
CDR3aa: CASSHERPEAFF
CDR3nt: TGCGCCAGCAGCCATGAGAGACCTGAAGCTTTCTTT

v_gene: TRBV5-1
abundance: NA
d_gene: NA
j_gene: TRBJ1-2
CDR3aa: CASSPTQAWGYGYTF
CDR3nt: TGCGCCAGCAGCCCGACACAGGCCTGGGGCTATGGCTACACCTTC

v_gene: TRBV12-3/TRBV12-4
abundance: NA
d_gene: NA
j_gene: TRBJ1-1
CDR3aa: CASSLDGASTEAFF
CDR3nt: TGTGCCAGCAGTTTAGATGGGGCGAGCACTGAAGCTTTCTTT

v_gene: TRBV7-9
abundance: many
d_gene: TRBD1
j_gene: TRBJ2-4
CDR3aa: CASSARQGQDKNIQYF
CDR3nt: TGTGCCAGCAGCGCCCGACAGGGGCAGGACAAAAACATTCAGTACTTC

v_gene: TRBV7-2
abundance: many
d_gene: NA
j_gene: TRBJ1-1
CDR3aa: CASSPSSGHPNTEAFF
CDR3nt: TGTGCCAGCAGCCCAAGCTCGGGACATCCTAACACTGAAGCTTTCTTT

v_gene: TRBV2
abundance: few
d_gene: NA
j_gene: TRBJ2-7
CDR3aa: CASTGGASYEQYF
CDR3nt: TGTGCCAGCACTGGGGGGGCCTCCTACGAGCAGTACTTC

v_gene: TRBV14
abundance: few
d_gene: TRBD1
j_gene: TRBJ2-1
CDR3aa: CASSQPGQGKYNEQFF
CDR3nt: TGTGCCAGCAGCCAACCGGGACAGGGCAAGTACAATGAGCAGTTCTTC

v_gene: TRBV7-2
abundance: NA
d_gene: NA
j_gene: TRBJ1-1
CDR3aa: CASSRPRGGDTEAFF
CDR3nt: TGTGCCAGCAGCCGCCCCCGGGGGGGGGACACTGAAGCTTTCTTT

v_gene: TRBV25-1
abundance: NA
d_gene: NA
j_gene: TRBJ2-1
CDR3aa: CASSEFFYLRGQNYNEQFF
CDR3nt: TGTGCCAGCAGTGAATTCTTCTACCTCAGGGGCCAGAATTACAATGAGCAGTTCTTC

v_gene: TRBV7-9
abundance: few
d_gene: NA
j_gene: TRBJ1-5
CDR3aa: CASSLAGGRGRLRYNQPQHF
CDR3nt: TGTGCCAGCAGCTTAGCGGGGGGACGAGGGAGGTTAAGGTACAATCAGCCCCAGCATTTT

v_gene: TRBV4-1
abundance: NA
d_gene: NA
j_gene: TRBJ2-7
CDR3aa: CASSQDEGVRYEQYF
CDR3nt: TGCGCCAGCAGCCAAGATGAGGGGGTCCGCTACGAGCAGTACTTC

v_gene: TRBV11-2
abundance: few
d_gene: NA
j_gene: TRBJ2-5
CDR3aa: CASSLVAYGETQYF
CDR3nt: TGTGCCAGCAGCTTAGTGGCGTATGGGGAGACCCAGTACTTC

v_gene: TRBV7-9
abundance: NA
d_gene: NA
j_gene: TRBJ2-1
CDR3aa: CASSPTLWADEQFF
CDR3nt: TGTGCCAGCAGCCCCACTTTGTGGGCGGATGAGCAGTTCTTC

v_gene: TRBV6-5
abundance: NA
d_gene: NA
j_gene: TRBJ2-1
CDR3aa: CASSYSGDINEQFF
CDR3nt: TGTGCCAGCAGTTACTCTGGGGACATCAATGAGCAGTTCTTC

v_gene: TRBV7-2
abundance: many
d_gene: NA
j_gene: TRBJ1-1
CDR3aa: CASSLAGRGNTEAFF
CDR3nt: TGTGCCAGCAGCTTAGCAGGGAGAGGGAACACTGAAGCTTTCTTT

v_gene: TRBV6-2/TRBV6-3
abundance: few
d_gene: NA
j_gene: TRBJ2-3
CDR3aa: CASSYDGGAYTDTQYF
CDR3nt: TGTGCCAGCAGTTACGACGGGGGAGCATACACAGATACGCAGTATTTT

v_gene: TRBV3-1
abundance: NA
d_gene: TRBD1
j_gene: TRBJ1-2
CDR3aa: CASSQVKGDRNNYGYTF
CDR3nt: TGTGCCAGCAGCCAAGTTAAAGGGGACAGGAATAACTATGGCTACACCTTC

v_gene: TRBV12-3/TRBV12-4
abundance: NA
d_gene: NA
j_gene: TRBJ1-4
CDR3aa: CATSRGSDEKLFF
CDR3nt: TGTGCCACAAGTAGGGGATCGGATGAAAAACTGTTTTTT

v_gene: TRBV20-1
abundance: few
d_gene: NA
j_gene: TRBJ2-1
CDR3aa: CSARDRGSYNEQFF
CDR3nt: TGCAGTGCTAGAGATCGGGGTTCCTACAATGAGCAGTTCTTC

v_gene: TRBV7-6
abundance: NA
d_gene: NA
j_gene: TRBJ2-1
CDR3aa: CASSFGGGHYNEQFF
CDR3nt: TGTGCCAGCAGCTTCGGCGGGGGCCACTACAATGAGCAGTTCTTC

v_gene: TRBV6-5
abundance: NA
d_gene: TRBD2
j_gene: TRBJ2-3
CDR3aa: CASGSGVADTQYF
CDR3nt: TGTGCCAGCGGGAGCGGGGTTGCAGATACGCAGTATTTT

v_gene: TRBV6-5
abundance: NA
d_gene: TRBD2
j_gene: TRBJ2-1
CDR3aa: CASRYQRGSSYNEQFF
CDR3nt: TGTGCCAGCAGGTACCAGCGGGGGAGCTCCTACAATGAGCAGTTCTTC

v_gene: TRBV27
abundance: NA
d_gene: TRBD1
j_gene: TRBJ2-3
CDR3aa: CASSPQGARRDTQYF
CDR3nt: TGTGCCAGCAGTCCTCAGGGGGCCCGGCGGGATACGCAGTATTTT

v_gene: TRBV6-2/TRBV6-3
abundance: NA
d_gene: NA
j_gene: TRBJ1-4
CDR3aa: CASSQGRLEKLFF
CDR3nt: TGTGCCAGCAGCCAAGGGAGGTTAGAAAAACTGTTTTTT

v_gene: TRBV5-6
abundance: many
d_gene: NA
j_gene: TRBJ1-3
CDR3aa: CASSLRQEGNTIYF
CDR3nt: TGTGCCAGCAGCTTGAGACAGGAAGGAAACACCATATATTTT

v_gene: TRBV7-6
abundance: many
d_gene: NA
j_gene: TRBJ2-3
CDR3aa: CASRAGTGTQYF
CDR3nt: TGTGCCAGCAGGGCCGGGACTGGGACGCAGTATTTT

v_gene: TRBV11-2
abundance: NA
d_gene: TRBD2
j_gene: TRBJ2-5
CDR3aa: CASTPRGLAEGETQYF
CDR3nt: TGTGCCAGCACCCCGAGAGGACTAGCGGAAGGAGAGACCCAGTACTTC

v_gene: TRBV27
abundance: few
d_gene: NA
j_gene: TRBJ1-6
CDR3aa: CASSKSSVGGAYNSPLHF
CDR3nt: TGTGCCAGCAGTAAATCCAGTGTCGGAGGGGCCTATAATTCACCCCTCCACTTT

v_gene: TRBV7-6
abundance: many
d_gene: TRBD2
j_gene: TRBJ2-1
CDR3aa: CASSSVAGGYNEQFF
CDR3nt: TGTGCCAGCAGCTCGGTAGCGGGGGGCTACAATGAGCAGTTCTTC

v_gene: TRBV12-5
abundance: NA
d_gene: TRBD1
j_gene: TRBJ1-1
CDR3aa: CASGSGGLNTEAFF
CDR3nt: TGTGCTAGTGGTTCAGGGGGCCTGAACACTGAAGCTTTCTTT

v_gene: TRBV7-3
abundance: few
d_gene: NA
j_gene: TRBJ2-3
CDR3aa: CASSLTGLAYTDTQYF
CDR3nt: TGTGCCAGCAGCTTAACTGGTCTCGCATACACAGATACGCAGTATTTT

v_gene: TRBV27
abundance: NA
d_gene: TRBD1
j_gene: TRBJ1-1
CDR3aa: CASSFQLGTAGNTEAFF
CDR3nt: TGTGCCAGCAGTTTCCAACTCGGGACAGCAGGGAACACTGAAGCTTTCTTT

v_gene: TRBV19
abundance: NA
d_gene: NA
j_gene: TRBJ1-1
CDR3aa: CASTHRGAWNTEAFF
CDR3nt: TGTGCCAGTACTCACCGGGGTGCTTGGAACACTGAAGCTTTCTTT

v_gene: TRBV4-1
abundance: few
d_gene: TRBD2
j_gene: TRBJ2-2
CDR3aa: CASRHAGGTGELFF
CDR3nt: TGCGCCAGCAGGCACGCGGGGGGCACCGGGGAGCTGTTTTTT

v_gene: TRBV2
abundance: NA
d_gene: NA
j_gene: TRBJ2-7
CDR3aa: CASRPRGGAASYEQYF
CDR3nt: TGTGCCAGCAGACCAAGGGGGGGCGCAGCCTCCTACGAGCAGTACTTC

v_gene: TRBV19
abundance: NA
d_gene: TRBD1
j_gene: TRBJ1-1
CDR3aa: CASSTRQGLNTEAFF
CDR3nt: TGTGCCAGTAGTACCCGACAGGGGCTGAACACTGAAGCTTTCTTT

v_gene: TRBV7-8
abundance: many
d_gene: TRBD1
j_gene: TRBJ1-3
CDR3aa: CASSSRQGAAGNTIYF
CDR3nt: TGTGCCAGCAGCTCAAGACAGGGAGCTGCGGGAAACACCATATATTTT

v_gene: TRBV9
abundance: few
d_gene: NA
j_gene: TRBJ2-2
CDR3aa: CASSTRDITEELFF
CDR3nt: TGTGCCAGCAGCACTCGGGACATTACTGAGGAGCTGTTTTTT

v_gene: TRBV14
abundance: NA
d_gene: TRBD1
j_gene: TRBJ2-7
CDR3aa: CASSQGVTGWSDEQYF
CDR3nt: TGTGCCAGCAGCCAAGGTGTGACAGGGTGGTCGGACGAGCAGTACTTC

v_gene: TRBV6-1
abundance: many
d_gene: TRBD1
j_gene: TRBJ2-7
CDR3aa: CASSEPPGQGYEQYF
CDR3nt: TGTGCCAGCAGTGAGCCCCCGGGACAGGGCTACGAGCAGTACTTC

v_gene: TRBV20-1
abundance: NA
d_gene: NA
j_gene: TRBJ1-2
CDR3aa: CSSDWEISGYTF
CDR3nt: TGCAGCTCCGACTGGGAAATATCTGGCTACACCTTC

v_gene: TRBV28
abundance: NA
d_gene: NA
j_gene: TRBJ2-3
CDR3aa: CASRHLSGYTDTQYF
CDR3nt: TGTGCCAGCAGACACCTTAGCGGATACACAGATACGCAGTATTTT

v_gene: TRBV7-9
abundance: few
d_gene: NA
j_gene: TRBJ2-7
CDR3aa: CASCSAPYEQYF
CDR3nt: TGTGCCAGCTGTTCAGCCCCCTACGAGCAGTACTTC

v_gene: TRBV27
abundance: once
d_gene: TRBD2
j_gene: TRBJ2-1
CDR3aa: CASSLLAGGQNEQFF
CDR3nt: TGTGCCAGCAGTTTACTAGCGGGGGGGCAAAATGAGCAGTTCTTC

v_gene: TRBV4-2
abundance: NA
d_gene: TRBD1
j_gene: TRBJ2-5
CDR3aa: CASSPGTGEDQETQYF
CDR3nt: TGTGCCAGCAGCCCGGGGACAGGCGAAGACCAAGAGACCCAGTACTTC

v_gene: TRBV7-8
abundance: NA
d_gene: NA
j_gene: TRBJ1-2
CDR3aa: CASSFRVNYGYTF
CDR3nt: TGTGCCAGCAGCTTTAGGGTGAACTATGGCTACACCTTC

v_gene: TRBV20-1
abundance: NA
d_gene: NA
j_gene: TRBJ1-1
CDR3aa: CSASYSTEAFF
CDR3nt: TGCAGTGCTAGCTACAGCACTGAAGCTTTCTTT